This is a list of T cell receptor beta chains from one sample in a study of blood T cell repertoires in COVID-19. Sequencing used immunoSEQ multiplex PCR; TCRdb keeps in-frame clones, though not all of them. The sample has 250,000 to 350,000 clones; about nine tenths are singletons. Specimen: peripheral blood. The receptors here all came from a woman aged 45-65 years who had recovered from COVID-19. CDR3s leave out the opening cysteine and the closing phenylalanine or tryptophan. D genes are given only for firm matches.

V gene,J gene,D gene,CDR3 protein
TRBV19,TRBJ1-2,TRBD1,ASSPLGTVNYGYT
TRBV30,TRBJ1-2,.,AWSLGQVNYGYT
TRBV24-1,TRBJ2-1,TRBD2,ATSDLPRASGMGNEQF
TRBV6-5,TRBJ2-2,.,ASSYPAGTLTGELF
TRBV7-9,TRBJ2-1,.,ASTKGGSIWEQF
TRBV5-4,TRBJ1-2,.,ASSSPGMGGYT
TRBV4-2,TRBJ2-1,.,ASSRSGGSSYNEQF
TRBV3-1/TRBV3-2,TRBJ1-2,.,ASSLTDSAYGYT
TRBV25-1,TRBJ2-4,.,ASSELGPLAKNIQY
TRBV9,TRBJ2-3,TRBD2,ASSSSGTSSTQY
TRBV11-2,TRBJ1-3,TRBD1,ASSSQGAPGNTIY
TRBV5-6,TRBJ1-2,TRBD1,ASSPEQGNYGYT
TRBV19,TRBJ2-1,.,ASSALAWSSYNEQF
TRBV3-1/TRBV3-2,TRBJ1-2,.,ASSQEQASVNGYT
TRBV30,TRBJ2-7,TRBD1,AWRPDRGNYEQY
TRBV4-2,TRBJ1-3,TRBD1,ASSPRGTAGNTIY
TRBV28,TRBJ1-3,TRBD1,ASREGARSGNTIY
TRBV6-2/TRBV6-3,TRBJ2-2,TRBD2,ATTPIAGAANTGELF
TRBV15,TRBJ2-1,.,ATSRDKLGGYNEQF
TRBV6-2/TRBV6-3,TRBJ1-2,TRBD1,ASSYSPQSGQDFNYGYT
TRBV6-2/TRBV6-3,TRBJ2-2,TRBD1,ASSYPPGTGNTGELF
TRBV10-3,TRBJ2-2,.,AIKVANTGELF
TRBV10-3,TRBJ2-5,TRBD2,ATSRPSGRVEETQY
TRBV5-1,TRBJ2-5,TRBD1,ASSLGDREETQY
TRBV3-1/TRBV3-2,TRBJ2-7,.,ASSLFAGLREQY
TRBV5-1,TRBJ2-7,.,ASSSGRGIYEQY
TRBV28,TRBJ2-7,.,ASRQSGETYYEQY
TRBV19,TRBJ1-6,.,ASSSQGPNSPLH
TRBV18,TRBJ2-5,TRBD2,ASSRTSGGAQETQY
TRBV11-1,TRBJ1-1,TRBD1,ASSPGQGMNTEAF
TRBV6-2/TRBV6-3,TRBJ1-5,.,ASSYDRWGDQPQH
TRBV25-1,TRBJ1-1,TRBD1,ASSEFGNRGAF
TRBV5-6,TRBJ2-2,.,ASSFLAYTGELF
TRBV2,TRBJ2-2,.,ASSERQGRNTGELF
TRBV30,TRBJ2-7,TRBD1,AWSVQGSYEQY
TRBV24-1,TRBJ2-7,TRBD1,ATSDPGTGGNAVQY
TRBV27,TRBJ2-7,.,ASSLRTTGYEQY
TRBV7-2,TRBJ1-4,TRBD1,ASSSWTGPTNEKLF
TRBV30,TRBJ2-2,TRBD1,AWGTGVRTGELF
TRBV2,TRBJ2-6,TRBD1,ASSRDRDSGANVLT
TRBV18,TRBJ2-3,TRBD2,ATLLAGGDTQY
TRBV7-3,TRBJ2-1,.,ASSLGHYNEQF
TRBV20-1,TRBJ1-2,.,SARILGYT
TRBV7-8,TRBJ2-1,.,ASSRSVDEQF
TRBV7-9,TRBJ2-7,TRBD2,ASSSPRTSGTYEQY
TRBV28,TRBJ2-3,.,ASTTPLGGGTDTQY
TRBV7-9,TRBJ1-2,TRBD1,ASSTRTGDNYGYT
TRBV6-6,TRBJ1-5,.,ASSSPGQPQH
TRBV11-2,TRBJ1-4,.,ASSLLGGPGDEKLF
TRBV28,TRBJ1-2,.,ASITEVRANYGYT
TRBV12-5,TRBJ2-5,TRBD2,ASGLSGGKQETQY
TRBV5-1,TRBJ2-5,TRBD2,ASSLRSSGRFGETQY
TRBV28,TRBJ1-2,.,ASSFNGISTGYT
TRBV7-2,TRBJ1-1,TRBD1,ASSFRTGGTEAF
TRBV5-6,TRBJ2-1,.,ASSLGGAPRNEQF